This paragraph reports one T cell receptor beta chain. Its antigen is currently unknown. The data were obtained in a study of CXCR3-negative and CXCR3-positive naive CD8 T cells. Each TRB cDNA library was prepared by 5' RACE (with UMI labels). TCRdb reworked the 5' RACE reads into one entry per CDR3 protein, no DNA. This listing includes some 130,000 distinct CDR3 sequences. Investigators sorted each CD8+ T cell subset in triplicate, taking 300,000 or so cells each time. Cells classed as naive CD8+ T cells were CD45RO-CCR7+CD27+CD95-. Study findings and constraints: In both naive subsets diversity was comparably high, whereas memory CD8+ cells showed much lower diversity.

This receptor was identified in a human donor in good health. Some clones in this sample may be carry-over from other donors' samples. Sequencing used naive CXCR3- CD8+ T cells from blood. Described subset: CD45RO-CCR7+CD27+CD95- naive CD8+ T cells lacking CXCR3 (TNR3-).

CDR3 protein: CASSPPGDYTPNNEQFF. This chain connects TRBV28 to TRBJ2-1; with no DNA, the TCRdb D assignment of TRBD2 cannot be verified. The CDR3 has 17 amino acids. Germline V gives CDR1 MDHEN, CDR2 SYDVKM.